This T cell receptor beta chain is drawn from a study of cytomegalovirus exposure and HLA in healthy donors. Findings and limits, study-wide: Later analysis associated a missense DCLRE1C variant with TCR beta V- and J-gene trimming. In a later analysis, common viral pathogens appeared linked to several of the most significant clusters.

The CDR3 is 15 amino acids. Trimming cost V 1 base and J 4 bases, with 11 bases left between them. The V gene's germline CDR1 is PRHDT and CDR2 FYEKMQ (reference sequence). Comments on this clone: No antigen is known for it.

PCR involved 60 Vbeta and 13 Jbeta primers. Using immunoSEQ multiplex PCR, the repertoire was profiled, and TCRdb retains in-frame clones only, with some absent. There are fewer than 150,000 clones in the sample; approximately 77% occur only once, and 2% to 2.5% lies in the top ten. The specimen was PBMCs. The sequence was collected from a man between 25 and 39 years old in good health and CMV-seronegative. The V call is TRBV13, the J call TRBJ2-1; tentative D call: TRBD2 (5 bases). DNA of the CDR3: TGTGCCAGCAGCTTAGCCGCTAGCTCATACAATGAGCAGTTCTTC. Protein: CASSLAASSYNEQFF.